This TCR beta chain was identified in a study of T cells expressing NK-cell markers. Turning to the study itself: Beta-chain profiling covered CD3+CD56+NKG2C+, CD3+CD56+NKG2C- and CD3+CD56-NKG2C+ sorted subsets. Findings and limits, study-wide: The share of CD8+ T cells held by dominant NKG2C+ clonotypes was about 1.0-7.5% in 5 or 6 donors. The CD3+CD56-NKG2C+ fraction of several donors was also led by these clonotypes.

One entry per CDR3 protein, without DNA, is what TCRdb gives after re-calling the 5' RACE reads. This table holds a few hundred thousand distinct CDR3 sequences. This CDR3 is 13 amino acids long. The V gene's germline CDR1 is SQVTM and CDR2 ANQGSEA. Comments on this clonotype: What it binds is unknown.

The V call is TRBV29-1, the J call TRBJ2-1; the D call of TRBD2 rests on TCRdb alone, since no DNA is present to check it. Material: blood T cells: a sorted CD56 or NKG2C T cell subset, CD4+ or CD8+ T cells, or bulk PBMC T cells (not recorded which). This TCR was recovered from a young man in good health. The CDR3 sequence: CSVDRRGYNEQFF.